These T cell receptor beta chains were read from a single sample in a study of T cell responses to AZD1222 COVID-19 vaccine. Assay: immunoSEQ multiplex PCR; the TCRdb copy retains only in-frame clones and omits some. The repertoire holds approximately 160,000 clones, about nine tenths seen once, with roughly 2% in the top ten. This sample comprised peripheral blood, obtained on day 0 of AZD1222 vaccination. These receptors originate from an adult in good health. Each CDR3 is given with its conserved first and last residue. A D gene is named only where the DNA matches it firmly. Clone size, where shown, is once, few, many, or a class for clones that have expanded.

CDR3,DNA,V,D,J,size
CASAGVGAKNIQYF,TGTGCCAGCGCAGGGGTTGGCGCCAAAAACATTCAGTACTTC,TRBV19,NA,TRBJ2-4,NA
CASSRYETQYF,TGTGCCAGCTCACGATATGAGACCCAGTACTTC,TRBV18,NA,TRBJ2-5,NA
CASSQDRLAGAANTGELFF,TGCGCCAGCAGCCAAGATCGGCTAGCGGGAGCGGCTAACACCGGGGAGCTGTTTTTT,TRBV4-1,TRBD2,TRBJ2-2,NA
CASSYGRTGTYYEQYF,TGTGCCAGCAGTTACGGACGGACAGGGACCTACTACGAGCAGTACTTC,TRBV6-5,TRBD1,TRBJ2-7,NA
CASSLAGGHFQETQYF,TGTGCCAGCAGCTTGGCGGGAGGGCACTTCCAAGAGACCCAGTACTTC,TRBV5-5,TRBD2,TRBJ2-5,NA
CASSPRTGVGNQPQHF,TGTGCCAGCAGTCCACGGACAGGGGTGGGCAATCAGCCCCAGCATTTT,TRBV27,TRBD1,TRBJ1-5,NA
CASSPKRGSEKLFF,TGTGCCAGCTCACCTAAAAGAGGGAGTGAAAAACTGTTTTTT,TRBV18,NA,TRBJ1-4,NA
CASSLISGKVDTQYF,TGTGCCAGCAGTTTGATCAGCGGGAAGGTAGATACGCAGTATTTT,TRBV27,TRBD2,TRBJ2-3,NA
CASSIEARTNTEAFF,TGTGCCAGTAGTATCGAGGCCAGAACGAACACTGAAGCTTTCTTT,TRBV19,NA,TRBJ1-1,NA
CASSPTLPGNTIYF,TGTGCCAGCAGCCCGACCCTCCCTGGAAACACCATATATTTT,TRBV3-1/TRBV3-2,NA,TRBJ1-3,NA
CASSEIFQDKAF,TGTGCCAGCAGTGAAATCTTCCAGGACAAGGCCTTC,TRBV6-1,NA,TRBJ2-7,NA
CASSVGTDTQYF,TGTGCCAGCAGCGTGGGTACAGATACGCAGTATTTT,TRBV11-2,NA,TRBJ2-3,NA
CSVPEGDTF,TGCAGCGTCCCTGAGGGGGACACCTTC,TRBV29-1,NA,TRBJ1-2,NA
CASSPPPGQGFAEAFF,TGTGCCAGCAGCCCACCCCCGGGACAGGGTTTCGCTGAAGCTTTCTTT,TRBV5-4,TRBD1,TRBJ1-1,NA
CASSENGNIAYNEQFF,TGTGCCAGCAGTGAGAATGGCAATATAGCCTACAATGAGCAGTTCTTC,TRBV25-1,NA,TRBJ2-1,NA
CASSQDRIADPSYNEQFF,TGTGCCAGCAGCCAAGATCGAATAGCCGACCCCTCCTACAATGAGCAGTTCTTC,TRBV4-2,NA,TRBJ2-1,NA
CASSVGYGYTF,TGTGCCAGCAGCGTCGGCTATGGCTACACCTTC,TRBV6-2/TRBV6-3,NA,TRBJ1-2,NA
CASSYSTGYEQYF,TGTGCCAGCAGTTACTCTACAGGTTACGAGCAGTACTTC,TRBV6-2/TRBV6-3,NA,TRBJ2-7,NA
CASSPISGSRTDTQYF,TGTGCCAGCAGCCCCATAAGCGGGAGTCGAACAGATACGCAGTATTTT,TRBV7-6,TRBD2,TRBJ2-3,NA
CASSLSAYSGEANYNEQFF,TGTGCCAGCAGTTTATCCGCCTATTCGGGAGAAGCGAACTACAATGAGCAGTTCTTC,TRBV27,NA,TRBJ2-1,NA
CASSLRGLESFF,TGTGCCAGCAGCTTACGGGGACTGGAGAGTTTCTTC,TRBV7-2,NA,TRBJ2-1,NA
CASSSTSGTGAYNEQFF,TGTGCCAGCAGCTCAACATCCGGGACAGGGGCCTACAATGAGCAGTTCTTC,TRBV9,TRBD1,TRBJ2-1,NA
CAWSGRNPRGHGYTF,TGTGCCTGGAGCGGCCGAAATCCCAGGGGGCATGGCTACACCTTC,TRBV30,TRBD1,TRBJ1-2,NA
CASSPTPGQGAGGTGELFF,TGTGCCAGCAGCCCGACACCGGGACAGGGGGCGGGTGGCACCGGGGAGCTGTTTTTT,TRBV7-2,TRBD1,TRBJ2-2,NA
CASSRTFPGPTTPINEQYF,TGTGCCAGCAGCCGAACATTTCCGGGACCGACGACCCCTATCAACGAGCAGTACTTC,TRBV3-1/TRBV3-2,NA,TRBJ2-7,once
CASSLSVAYEQYF,TGTGCCAGCAGTTTATCGGTGGCGTACGAGCAGTACTTC,TRBV27,NA,TRBJ2-7,NA
CASSPDRGAFF,TGTGCCAGCTCACCGGACCGAGGAGCTTTCTTT,TRBV18,NA,TRBJ1-1,NA
CATTLAGADEQYF,TGTGCCACTACACTAGCGGGGGCAGACGAGCAGTACTTC,TRBV6-6,TRBD2,TRBJ2-7,NA
CASSLQGERAFF,TGTGCCAGCAGCTTACAGGGGGAACGGGCTTTCTTT,TRBV7-9,TRBD1,TRBJ1-1,NA
CASSPQGGGLNYGYTF,TGTGCCAGTAGTCCCCAGGGGGGGGGCTTGAACTATGGCTACACCTTC,TRBV19,TRBD1,TRBJ1-2,once
CASSIPAGEQYF,TGTGCCAGTAGTATCCCGGCCGGCGAGCAGTACTTC,TRBV19,NA,TRBJ2-7,few
CATRTGATYYGYTF,TGTGCCACGCGGACAGGGGCGACTTATTATGGCTACACCTTC,TRBV2,TRBD1,TRBJ1-2,NA
CATSDRVATYNEQFF,TGTGCCACCAGTGATAGGGTAGCGACCTACAATGAGCAGTTCTTC,TRBV24-1,NA,TRBJ2-1,NA
CASSFRVYNEQFF,TGTGCTAGCAGCTTTAGGGTTTACAATGAGCAGTTCTTC,TRBV7-7,NA,TRBJ2-1,NA
CSALGSASGEQFF,TGCAGCGCTTTGGGGTCGGCTAGCGGGGAGCAGTTCTTC,TRBV29-1,TRBD2,TRBJ2-1,NA
CATLPTDRGPADTQYF,TGTGCCACCCTCCCGACTGACAGAGGACCTGCAGATACGCAGTATTTT,TRBV15,NA,TRBJ2-3,NA
CASSPGTFMGAFF,TGTGCCAGCAGCCCTGGGACTTTTATGGGAGCTTTCTTT,TRBV28,NA,TRBJ1-1,once
CASAAQQPQETQYF,TGTGCCAGCGCGGCCCAGCAGCCCCAAGAGACCCAGTACTTC,TRBV6-5,NA,TRBJ2-5,NA
CASSLGPGRRGDNEQFF,TGTGCCAGCAGCTTAGGTCCAGGGCGCAGGGGCGACAATGAGCAGTTCTTC,TRBV13,NA,TRBJ2-1,NA
CASSQDLRASTDTQYF,TGTGCCAGCAGCCAAGATCTGAGGGCTAGCACAGATACGCAGTATTTT,TRBV14,NA,TRBJ2-3,NA
CASSQGAFSGNTIYF,TGTGCCAGCAGCCAAGGGGCATTCTCTGGAAACACCATATATTTT,TRBV3-1/TRBV3-2,NA,TRBJ1-3,NA
CASTKDGTTYNEQFF,TGTGCCAGCACCAAAGACGGGACAACCTACAATGAGCAGTTCTTC,TRBV9,NA,TRBJ2-1,NA